A single sample is the source of the 27 T cell receptor beta chains below, sequenced in a study of blood T cell repertoires in COVID-19. Assay: immunoSEQ multiplex PCR; the TCRdb copy retains only in-frame clones and omits some. Among around 170,000 clones listed, roughly four fifths were seen once. Sequencing input: peripheral blood. All receptors come from a woman aged 40-49 years with acute or convalescent COVID-19.

The chain links TRBV19 to TRBJ1-5; weak D call: TRBD1 (5 bases). Between the trimmed V and J ends, which lost 7 bases and 4 bases, there was a span of 17 bases. Germline values: CDR1 LNHDA, CDR2 SQIVND (reference sequence). This CDR3 spans 15 amino acids. In DNA form, the CDR3 reads TGTGCCAGTAAGGGTCGATCGGACATTAATCAGCCCCAGCATTTT. Translating it yields CASKGRSDINQPQHF.

The chain employs TRBV27 and TRBJ2-7, with 7 bases lining up with TRBD1. CDR3 length equals 12 residues. Per the germline V gene, CDR1 is MNHEY and CDR2 is SMNVEV (reference sequence). The V segment lost 8 bases and the J segment 2 bases; nucleotides outside the gene matches: 3. CDR3 sequence: CASRDSPYEQYF. CDR3 bases: TGTGCCAGCCGGGACAGTCCCTACGAGCAGTACTTC.

This chain joins TRBV6-5 and TRBJ2-5; 7 nucleotides align to TRBD2. Germline CDR1 is MNHEY and CDR2 is SVGAGI. CDR3 size: 14 residues. With V trimmed by 4 bases and J by 4 bases, 6 bases remained unmatched. CDR3 DNA sequence: TGTGCCAGCAGTTTGGGGGGGAACTCAGAGACCCAGTACTTC. Protein product: CASSLGGNSETQYF.

The rearrangement joins TRBV19 to TRBJ2-2; 14 nucleotides align to TRBD2. V shed 4 bases, J shed 3 bases, and the junction held 7 bases outside the gene matches. The germline gives CDR1 LNHDA, CDR2 SQIVND (reference sequence). CDR3 size: 18 residues. The CDR3 nucleotides are TGTGCCAGTAGTACCGGACTAGCGGGGGGACGGGACACCGGGGAGCTGTTTTTT. This sequence encodes CASSTGLAGGRDTGELFF.

This CDR3 is CASSGTSVRTGELFF. As DNA, the CDR3 is TGCGCCAGCAGCGGAACTAGCGTACGGACCGGGGAGCTGTTTTTT. The chain employs TRBV5-1 and TRBJ2-2, with 7 bases matching TRBD2. Germline V gene lookup returns CDR1 SGHRS and CDR2 YFSETQ. V lost 4 bases and J lost 5; bases outside the gene matches: 8. This CDR3 is built from 15 residues.

The genes are TRBV27 and TRBJ1-5; a weak D match, TRBD1 (6 bases). This CDR3 has 12 residues. V lost 5 bases, J lost 7 bases, and 9 bases lay in between. CDR1 MNHEY and CDR2 SMNVEV come from the germline V gene (reference sequence). CDR3: CASSPRGQPQHF. The DNA for the CDR3 is TGTGCCAGCAGTCCCAGGGGACAGCCCCAGCATTTT.

This rearrangement joins TRBV4-1 to TRBJ2-7; possible D gene TRBD1, 5 bases. Trimming stripped 1 base from V and 2 bases from J, with 12 bases between. The CDR3 runs 15 residues. CDR1 is MGHRA and CDR2 is YSYEKL in the germline V gene. The CDR3 region has the DNA TGCGCCAGCAGCCAAGGCCTAGGGGTTGCCTACGAGCAGTACTTC. This sequence encodes CASSQGLGVAYEQYF.

The J gene is TRBJ1-3, the V gene TRBV5-1, with D possibly being TRBD1 (5 bases). V lost 0 bases, J lost 2 bases, and 9 bases lay in between. Looked up from germline, CDR1 is SGHRS and CDR2 is YFSETQ. CDR3 size: 15 residues. The CDR3 reads CASSLGAGTGNTIYF. The CDR3 coding sequence is TGCGCCAGCAGCTTGGGGGCAGGGACTGGAAACACCATATATTTT.

The rearrangement uses TRBV3-1 (or the pseudogene TRBV3-2) and TRBJ2-1, with TRBD1 matching over 8 bases. The V and J ends lost 4 bases and 7 bases, in that order; junction bases with no gene match: 15. CDR1 is LGHDT and CDR2 is YNNKEL in the germline V gene (reference sequence). This CDR3 is 17 amino acids long. The CDR3 loop is CASSPIITGGMVNEQFF. CDR3 bases: TGTGCCAGCAGCCCAATCATAACAGGGGGTATGGTTAATGAGCAGTTCTTC.

The chain joins TRBV2 to TRBJ1-4; possibly TRBD1 for D (5 bases). The CDR3 sequence is 14 residues long. The V end lost 4 bases, the J end lost 8 bases, and 14 bases lay between the germline ends. CDR1 is SNHLY, CDR2 FYNNEI, per germline. The CDR3 is CASSGARGLEKLFF. As DNA, the CDR3 is TGTGCCAGCAGTGGGGCTCGGGGGTTAGAAAAACTGTTTTTT. The variable domain in full, completed from reference TRBV2 and TRBJ1-4, reads EPEVTQTPSHQVTQMGQEVILRCVPISNHLYFYWYRQILGQKVEFLVSFYNNEISEKSEIFDDQFSVERPDGSNFTLKIRSTKLEDSAMYFCASSGARGLEKLFFGSGTQLSVL.

The chain recombines TRBV30 with TRBJ1-1, with TRBD1 matching 7 bases. Trimming took 2 bases from V and 1 from J; bases not matched to a gene: 1. Germline V gene sequence: CDR1 GTSNPN, CDR2 SVGIG (reference sequence). This CDR3 has 13 amino acids. DNA of the CDR3: TGTGCCTGGAGTACAGGGGCGAACACTGAAGCTTTCTTT. This sequence encodes CAWSTGANTEAFF.

The V call is TRBV6-4, the J call TRBJ1-1; D gene ambiguous. Germline loops: CDR1 MRHNA, CDR2 SNTAGT. V was clipped by 4 bases and J by 4 bases, with 13 bases between them. The CDR3 consists of 14 residues. The CDR3 region has the DNA TGTGCCAGCAGTGCGGCGGGATATGGCACTGAAGCTTTCTTT. Protein sequence: CASSAAGYGTEAFF.

The chain combines TRBV27 with TRBJ2-7, with D possibly being TRBD1 (6 bases). Between the trimmed V and J ends, which lost 4 bases and 0 bases, there was a span of 13 bases. CDR3 length: 15 residues. Germline loops: CDR1 MNHEY, CDR2 SMNVEV (reference sequence). Written as DNA, the CDR3 is TGTGCCAGCAGTTGGGGGCTTCATTCCTCCTACGAGCAGTACTTC. The encoded protein is CASSWGLHSSYEQYF.

The rearrangement uses TRBV4-1 and TRBJ1-1; 10 nucleotides match TRBD1. V lost 5 bases and J lost 4; bases outside the gene matches: 7. Germline CDR1 reads MGHRA; CDR2 reads YSYEKL. The CDR3 extends over 15 amino acids. CDR3 DNA sequence: TGCGCCAGCAGCTTCCGGACAGGGGGAGGCACTGAAGCTTTCTTT. This gives the protein CASSFRTGGGTEAFF.

The rearrangement joins TRBV4-1 to TRBJ2-1, with D perhaps matching TRBD1 (5 bases). This CDR3 has 11 residues. Germline lookup yields CDR1 MGHRA and CDR2 YSYEKL. The V gene lost 0 bases and the J gene lost 13 bases, with 7 bases spanning the gap. CDR3 sequence reads: CASSQDQGQFF. The CDR3 DNA is TGCGCCAGCAGCCAAGACCAGGGTCAGTTCTTC.

The chain links TRBV5-1 to TRBJ2-7; TRBD1 agrees at 10 bases. The CDR3 has 14 residues. Germline V gene data show CDR1 as SGHRS and CDR2 as YFSETQ. The ends lost 3 bases at V and 3 bases at J; junction bases unmatched: 3. CDR3 amino acids: CASSYGTGDYEQYF. CDR3 bases: TGCGCCAGCAGCTACGGGACAGGGGACTACGAGCAGTACTTC. Filled out from reference TRBV5-1 and TRBJ2-7, the complete variable domain reads KAGVTQTPRYLIKTRGQQVTLSCSPISGHRSVSWYQQTPGQGLQFLFEYFSETQRNKGNFPGRFSGRQFSNSRSEMNVSTLELGDSALYLCASSYGTGDYEQYFGPGTRLTVT.

This chain connects TRBV5-1 to TRBJ2-3, with 15 bases aligning to TRBD2. The V and J ends lost 4 bases and 3 bases, in that order; junction bases with no gene match: 3. The CDR3 has 16 residues. From germline, CDR1 is SGHRS and CDR2 YFSETQ. The CDR3 DNA reads as TGCGCCAGCAGCAAGGGACTAGCGGGAGGTACAGATACGCAGTATTTT. Protein sequence: CASSKGLAGGTDTQYF.

The chain is built from TRBV7-2 and TRBJ2-1, with 14 positions matching TRBD2. This CDR3 comprises 14 residues. V lost 6 bases to trimming and J lost 9 bases; unmatched junction nucleotides: 4. The germline gives CDR1 SGHTA, CDR2 FQGNSA. CDR3 residues: CASRTGLAGAEQFF. DNA of the CDR3: TGTGCCAGCAGGACGGGACTAGCGGGAGCTGAGCAGTTCTTC.

V gene TRBV19 combines with J gene TRBJ2-2; possible D gene TRBD2, 5 bases. Germline values: CDR1 LNHDA, CDR2 SQIVND (reference sequence). The CDR3 has 12 amino acids. Between the trimmed V and J ends, which lost 4 bases and 7 bases, there was a span of 7 bases. The DNA of the CDR3 is TGTGCCAGTAGTAGGACTGTCGGGGAGCTGTTTTTT. Amino acid sequence: CASSRTVGELFF.

This sequence joins TRBV6-5 and TRBJ1-4, with D possibly TRBD1 on 6 matching bases. Deletions cut 5 bases from V and 2 bases from J, with 12 bases between. This CDR3 is 15 amino acids long. The germline V gene encodes CDR1 MNHEY and CDR2 SVGAGI. The CDR3 protein is CASSNRAMTNEKLFF. For the CDR3, the DNA is TGTGCCAGCAGTAACAGGGCTATGACTAATGAAAAACTGTTTTTT.

The rearrangement joins TRBV28 to TRBJ2-3, with no clear D. The V and J ends lost 5 bases and 0 bases respectively, with 12 bases between them. The CDR3 has 15 residues. Germline V gene data show CDR1 as MDHEN and CDR2 as SYDVKM. The CDR3 reads CASSPLGLSTDTQYF. DNA of the CDR3: TGTGCCAGCAGTCCTTTGGGCCTAAGCACAGATACGCAGTATTTT.

With respect to this clone: This sample includes further DNA sequences coding for the same CDR3. The rearrangement uses TRBV5-1 and TRBJ1-5, with D perhaps matching TRBD1 (6 bases). The germline V and J ends were trimmed by 0 bases and 6 bases, with 16 bases remaining between them. The CDR3 contains 16 residues. Germline loops: CDR1 SGHRS, CDR2 YFSETQ. CDR3 residues: CASSLVGQGAGQPQHF. In DNA, the CDR3 is TGCGCCAGCAGCTTGGTGGGACAAGGGGCGGGTCAGCCCCAGCATTTT.

The chain couples TRBV6-5 to TRBJ2-3; 9 bases line up with TRBD2. The CDR3 loop spans 15 amino acids. CDR1 and CDR2 (germline): MNHEY, SVGAGI. With 2 bases clipped from V and 1 base from J, the junction kept 1 base outside the gene matches. The CDR3 reads CASSYGGGGTDTQYF. For the CDR3, the DNA is TGTGCCAGCAGTTACGGCGGGGGGGGCACAGATACGCAGTATTTT.

This sequence joins TRBV7-6 and TRBJ2-3; unclear D gene. From germline, CDR1 is SGHVS and CDR2 FNYEAQ. V shed 2 bases and J shed 0 bases, with 9 bases lying between them. The CDR3 runs to 15 residues. In DNA, the CDR3 is TGTGCCAGCAGCTTATTGAAAACTAGCACAGATACGCAGTATTTT. Residues: CASSLLKTSTDTQYF.

This clone has a handful of counts. V and J are TRBV27 and TRBJ2-1; D is ambiguous. Germline assignment: CDR1 MNHEY and CDR2 SMNVEV (reference sequence). The CDR3 is made up of 16 amino acids. The V end was cut by 4 bases, the J end by 4 bases, with 17 bases between. Here the CDR3 reads CASSSPNTLSYNEQFF. CDR3 nucleotides: TGTGCCAGCAGTTCCCCAAATACGCTCAGTTACAATGAGCAGTTCTTC.

The J gene is TRBJ2-2, the V gene TRBV13; D may be TRBD1 (6 bases). Germline values: CDR1 PRHDT, CDR2 FYEKMQ (reference sequence). V lost 5 bases and J lost 1, with 17 bases in between. The CDR3 runs to 17 residues. The CDR3 DNA reads TGTGCCAGCAGCCGGCTGGGGGACAATGTGAACACCGGGGAGCTGTTTTTT. This sequence encodes CASSRLGDNVNTGELFF.

For the CDR3, the DNA is TGTGCCAGCAGTCCCTCAGGGGGCCCCCCTGAAGCTTTCTTT. It translates to CASSPSGGPPEAFF. The chain uses TRBV6-5 and TRBJ1-1; 8 positions agree with TRBD1. Germline trimming cut 5 bases from V and 6 bases from J; bases unmatched to any gene: 8. From germline, CDR1 is MNHEY and CDR2 SVGAGI. The CDR3 extends over 14 amino acids.